Following are 17 T cell receptor beta chains from one sample sequenced in a study of cytomegalovirus exposure and HLA in healthy donors. The PCR had 60 Vbeta and 13 Jbeta primers. Assay: immunoSEQ multiplex PCR; the TCRdb copy retains only in-frame clones and omits some. Here the sample spans about 200,000 clones, approximately 78% being singletons. Sequenced material: PBMCs. The receptors here all came from a man aged 25 to 45 in good health and CMV-seronegative.

The rearrangement uses TRBV5-8 and TRBJ1-5; perhaps TRBD1 as D (5 bases). The CDR3 length is 15 residues. From germline, CDR1 is SGHTS and CDR2 YDEGEE. Trimming removed 0 bases at V and 5 bases at J, with 12 bases between. CDR3 nucleotides: TGTGCCAGCAGCTTGGGGCCGGGGGGACATCAGCCCCAGCATTTT. It yields the protein CASSLGPGGHQPQHF. Combining the CDR3 with reference TRBV5-8 and TRBJ1-5 gives the whole variable domain EAGVTQSPTHLIKTRGQQATLRCSPISGHTSVYWYQQALGLGLQFLLWYDEGEERNRGNFPPRFSGRQFPNYSSELNVNALELEDSALYLCASSLGPGGHQPQHFGDGTRLSIL.

V and J are TRBV27 and TRBJ1-2; D not resolved. The CDR3 covers 14 residues. V was cut by 2 bases and J by 3 bases, with 10 bases left in between. The germline gives CDR1 MNHEY, CDR2 SMNVEV (reference sequence). For the CDR3, the DNA is TGTGCCAGCAGTTTAACTCGGGTAGACTATGGCTACACCTTC. This encodes CASSLTRVDYGYTF.

V usage is TRBV5-1 and J usage is TRBJ1-3; D remains unclear. The CDR3 spans 11 residues. Germline V CDR1 and CDR2: SGHRS, YFSETQ. V dropped 0 bases and J dropped 10 bases, with 5 bases sitting between them. The CDR3, as DNA: TGCGCCAGCAGCTTGGGGCGGACCATATATTTT. This codes for CASSLGRTIYF.

The chain couples TRBV6-6 to TRBJ2-3; possible D gene TRBD1, 5 bases. The germline V gene encodes CDR1 MNHNY and CDR2 SVGAGI (reference sequence). V lost 6 bases and J lost 3, with 10 bases in between. The CDR3 runs to 13 residues. CDR3 nucleotide sequence: TGTGCCAGCAGGGAACCAGGGACAGATACGCAGTATTTT. Its protein product is CASREPGTDTQYF.

The genes are TRBV18 and TRBJ1-5; possibly TRBD1 for D (5 bases). The V gene's germline CDR1 is KGHSH and CDR2 LQKENI. CDR3 length: 15 residues. Trimming stripped 3 bases from V and 1 base from J, with 10 bases between. The CDR3 coding sequence is TGTGCCAGCTCACCTTCTCAGGGAAGCAATCAGCCCCAGCATTTT. Protein product: CASSPSQGSNQPQHF.

This clone has more than one count but fewer than ten. The J gene is TRBJ1-1, the V gene TRBV29-1, with D tentatively TRBD1 (5 bases). Germline CDR1 and CDR2: SQVTM and ANQGSEA. The length of the CDR3 is 16 residues. V shed 7 bases and J shed 1 base, with 22 bases lying between them. CDR3 sequence: CSASNPGGEGNTEAFF. CDR3 in DNA: TGCAGCGCCTCCAATCCGGGGGGTGAGGGGAACACTGAAGCTTTCTTT.

This clone has only one observation. The chain has TRBV5-1 and TRBJ1-2; possibly TRBD1 for D (6 bases). Trimming cost V 7 bases and J 0 bases, with 13 bases left between them. The CDR3 is made up of 14 amino acids. Germline V lookup: CDR1 SGHRS, CDR2 YFSETQ. This chain's CDR3 is CASFVQGTNYGYTF. In nucleotides, the CDR3 is TGCGCCAGCTTTGTCCAGGGGACTAACTATGGCTACACCTTC.

The chain couples TRBV5-5 to TRBJ1-5; perhaps TRBD1 as D (6 bases). The CDR3 consists of 15 residues. Germline V lookup: CDR1 SGHKS, CDR2 YYEKEE (reference sequence). Deletions cut 6 bases from V and 3 bases from J, with 16 bases between. As DNA, the CDR3 is TGTGCCAGCACCTGGGGGCCCGAGACCAATCAGCCCCAGCATTTT. This encodes CASTWGPETNQPQHF.

CDR3 protein: CASSRRGAGNTIYF. As DNA, the CDR3 is TGTGCCAGCAGCCGTCGGGGAGCTGGAAACACCATATATTTT. The V gene is TRBV11-2, the J gene TRBJ1-3, with no clear D. This CDR3 contains 14 residues. V lost 5 bases and J 2 bases, leaving 10 bases between the germline ends. Germline V gene sequence: CDR1 SGHAT, CDR2 FQNNGV.

The chain couples TRBV28 to TRBJ1-5; D perhaps matches TRBD1 (5 bases). This CDR3 has 18 residues. CDR1 MDHEN and CDR2 SYDVKM come from the germline V gene. Trimming shortened V by 5 bases and J by 0 bases, and 20 bases separated the two germline ends. The CDR3 DNA reads as TGTGCCAGCAGTCTAGTTCTCGCCGGGACTTATAGCAATCAGCCCCAGCATTTT. Translating gives CASSLVLAGTYSNQPQHF.

The chain combines TRBV5-6 with TRBJ1-5; no clear D. The CDR3 totals 14 residues. With 4 bases removed from V and 0 bases from J, the gap between germline ends came to 8 bases. The germline CDR1 and CDR2 sequences are SGHDT and YYEEEE. The CDR3 DNA sequence: TGTGCCAGCAGCGAACAGCATAGCAATCAGCCCCAGCATTTT. Translating gives CASSEQHSNQPQHF.

This clone showed up many times. The chain has TRBV7-6 and TRBJ1-3, with a weak D call TRBD1 (5 bases). CDR3 size: 17 residues. Germline assignment: CDR1 SGHVS and CDR2 FNYEAQ. The V and J ends lost 5 bases and 3 bases respectively, with 20 bases between them. The CDR3 DNA is TGTGCCAGCAGCCCCCGCCTTGGGGGGAGGCTTGGAAACACCATATATTTT. Amino acid sequence: CASSPRLGGRLGNTIYF. The full variable domain, with the rest looked up from reference TRBV7-6 and TRBJ1-3, is GAGVSQSPRYKVTKRGQDVALRCDPISGHVSLYWYRQALGQGPEFLTYFNYEAQQDKSGLPNDRFSAERPEGSISTLTIQRTEQRDSAMYRCASSPRLGGRLGNTIYFGEGSWLTVV.

This clone appeared once. The rearrangement links TRBV2 to TRBJ2-5; possible D gene TRBD1, 6 bases. Trimming took off 6 bases at V and 3 bases at J, with 11 bases between the two ends. Germline loops: CDR1 SNHLY, CDR2 FYNNEI. The CDR3 runs 13 residues. The CDR3: CASRTGGEETQYF. CDR3 DNA sequence: TGTGCCAGCAGGACAGGAGGTGAAGAGACCCAGTACTTC. Filled out from reference TRBV2 and TRBJ2-5, the complete variable domain reads EPEVTQTPSHQVTQMGQEVILRCVPISNHLYFYWYRQILGQKVEFLVSFYNNEISEKSEIFDDQFSVERPDGSNFTLKIRSTKLEDSAMYFCASRTGGEETQYFGPGTRLLVL.

The chain is built from TRBV7-2 and TRBJ1-3; D is ambiguous. The germline V gene has CDR1 SGHTA and CDR2 FQGNSA. V lost 0 bases, J lost 0 bases, and 9 bases lay in between. The CDR3 runs to 16 residues. The CDR3 coding sequence is TGTGCCAGCAGCTTAGCGGGCGTTTTCTCTGGAAACACCATATATTTT. It translates to CASSLAGVFSGNTIYF.

CDR3 coding DNA: TGTGCCAGCAAACCAAGACAGGTGAACACTGAAGCTTTCTTT. It translates to CASKPRQVNTEAFF. The chain is built from TRBV6-5 and TRBJ1-1; D is perhaps TRBD1 (6 bases). The length of the CDR3 is 14 residues. V lost 7 bases and J 0 bases, leaving 12 bases between the germline ends. Looked up from germline, CDR1 is MNHEY and CDR2 is SVGAGI.

As for this clone: The junction does not match germline at one end; this may be a read error. This chain connects TRBV7-2 to TRBJ2-6; 7 bases map to TRBD1. Germline V lookup: CDR1 SGHTA, CDR2 FQGNSA. This CDR3 comprises 18 residues. CDR3 in DNA: TGTGCCAGCACCTGGGGACAGATCTGGGGTTCTGGGGCCAGCGTCCTGACTTTC. Amino acids: CASTWGQIWGSGASVLTF. The whole variable domain, filled in from reference TRBV7-2 and TRBJ2-6, reads GAGVSQSPSNKVTEKGKDVELRCDPISGHTALYWYRQSLGQGLEFLIYFQGNSAPDKSGLPSDRFSAERTGGSVSTLTIQRTQQEDSAVYLCASTWGQIWGSGASVLTFGAGSRLTVL.

As DNA, the CDR3 is TGCGCCAGCAGCGGGGACAGGAAGAACACTGAAGCTTTCTTT. This gives the protein CASSGDRKNTEAFF. The chain uses TRBV5-1 and TRBJ1-1; 8 nucleotides line up with TRBD1. Germline V gives CDR1 SGHRS, CDR2 YFSETQ. Trimming took 4 bases from V and 1 from J; bases not matched to a gene: 3. The CDR3 sequence is 14 residues long.